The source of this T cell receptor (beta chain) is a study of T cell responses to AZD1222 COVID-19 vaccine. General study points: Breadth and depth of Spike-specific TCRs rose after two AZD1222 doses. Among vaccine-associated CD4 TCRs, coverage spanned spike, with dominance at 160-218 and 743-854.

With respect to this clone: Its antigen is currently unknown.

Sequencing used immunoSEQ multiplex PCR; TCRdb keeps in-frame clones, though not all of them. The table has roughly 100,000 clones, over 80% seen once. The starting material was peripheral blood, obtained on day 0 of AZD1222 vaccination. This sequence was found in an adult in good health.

The CDR3 region is CASSLAAPLGETQYF. CDR3 DNA: TGTGCCAGCAGCTTAGCTGCCCCCCTAGGGGAGACCCAGTACTTC. The chain carries TRBV7-9 and TRBJ2-5, with no clear D. The germline V gene encodes CDR1 SEHNR and CDR2 FQNEAQ (reference sequence). V dropped 0 bases and J dropped 5 bases, with 13 bases sitting between them. The CDR3 contains 15 residues.